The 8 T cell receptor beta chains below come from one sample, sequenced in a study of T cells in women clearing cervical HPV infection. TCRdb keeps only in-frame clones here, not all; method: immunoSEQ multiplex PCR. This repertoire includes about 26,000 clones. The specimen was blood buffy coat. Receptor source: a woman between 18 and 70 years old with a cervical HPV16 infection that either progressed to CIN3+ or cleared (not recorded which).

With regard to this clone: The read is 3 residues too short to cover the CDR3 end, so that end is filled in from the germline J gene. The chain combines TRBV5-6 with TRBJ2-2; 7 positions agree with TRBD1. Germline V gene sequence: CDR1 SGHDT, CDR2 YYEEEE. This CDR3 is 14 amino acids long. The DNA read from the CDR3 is TGTGCCAGCAGCTTCGGGACAGCGAATTCACCG. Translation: CASSFGTANSP. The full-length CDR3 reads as CASSFGTANSPLFF.

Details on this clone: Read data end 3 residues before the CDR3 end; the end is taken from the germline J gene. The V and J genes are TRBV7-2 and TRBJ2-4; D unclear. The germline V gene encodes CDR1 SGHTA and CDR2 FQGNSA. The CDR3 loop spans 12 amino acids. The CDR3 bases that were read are TGTGCCAGCCTTATTTCGGGTTATGGT. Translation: CASLISGYG. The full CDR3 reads CASLISGYGQYF.

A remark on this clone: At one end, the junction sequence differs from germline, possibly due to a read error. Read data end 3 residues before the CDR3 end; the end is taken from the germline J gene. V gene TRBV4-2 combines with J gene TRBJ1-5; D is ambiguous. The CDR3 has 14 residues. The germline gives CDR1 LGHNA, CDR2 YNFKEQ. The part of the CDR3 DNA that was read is TGCGCCAGCAGCCAAGAAACAGCCAATCAGCCC. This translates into CASSQETANQP. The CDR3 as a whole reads CASSQETANQPQHF.

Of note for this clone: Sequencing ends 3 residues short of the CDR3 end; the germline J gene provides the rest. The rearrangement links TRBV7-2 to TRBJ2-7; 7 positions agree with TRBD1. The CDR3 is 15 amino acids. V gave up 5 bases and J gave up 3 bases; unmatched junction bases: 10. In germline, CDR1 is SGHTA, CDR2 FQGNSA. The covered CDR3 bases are TGTGCCAGCAGCCTGGGACAGAGTGGGTTCTACGAG. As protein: CASSLGQSGFYE. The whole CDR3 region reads CASSLGQSGFYEQYF.

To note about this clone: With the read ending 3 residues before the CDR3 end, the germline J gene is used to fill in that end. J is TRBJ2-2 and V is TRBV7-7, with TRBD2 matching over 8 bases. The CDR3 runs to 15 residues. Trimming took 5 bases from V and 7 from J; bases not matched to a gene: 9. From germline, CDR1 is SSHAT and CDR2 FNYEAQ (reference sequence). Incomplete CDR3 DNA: TGTGCCAGCAGCCCATCTGGGGGACTAGTCGGGGAG. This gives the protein CASSPSGGLVGE. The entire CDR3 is CASSPSGGLVGELFF. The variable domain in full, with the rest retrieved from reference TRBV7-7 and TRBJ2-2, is GAGVSQSPRYKVTKRGQDVTLRCDPISSHATLYWYQQALGQGPEFLTYFNYEAQPDKSGLPSDRFSAERPEGSISTLTIQRTEQRDSAMYRCASSPSGGLVGELFFGEGSRLTVL.

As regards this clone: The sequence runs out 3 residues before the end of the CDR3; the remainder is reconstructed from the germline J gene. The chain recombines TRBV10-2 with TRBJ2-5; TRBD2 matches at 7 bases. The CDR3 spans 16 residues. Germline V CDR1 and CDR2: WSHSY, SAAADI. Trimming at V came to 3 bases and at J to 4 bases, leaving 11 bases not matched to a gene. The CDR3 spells CASSELTGAGRETQYF. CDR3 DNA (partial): TGCGCCAGCAGTGAACTCACCGGAGCGGGGCGAGAGACC.

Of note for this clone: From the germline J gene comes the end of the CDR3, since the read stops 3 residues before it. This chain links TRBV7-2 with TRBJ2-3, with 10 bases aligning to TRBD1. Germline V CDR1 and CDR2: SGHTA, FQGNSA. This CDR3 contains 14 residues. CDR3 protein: CASSMTGGNQPQYF. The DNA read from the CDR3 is TGTGCCAGCAGCATGACAGGGGGCAATCAGCCG.

The CDR3 loop reads CASRKEGGNTEAFF. CDR3 DNA, as far as it was read: TGTGCCAGTAGAAAGGAAGGGGGCAACACTGAA. The chain joins TRBV19 to TRBJ1-1; TRBD1 aligns across 7 bases. Read data end 3 residues before the CDR3 end; the end is taken from the germline J gene. Germline V gives CDR1 LNHDA, CDR2 SQIVND (reference sequence). V lost 6 bases to trimming and J lost 2 bases; unmatched junction nucleotides: 6. The CDR3 runs to 14 residues.